The 15 T cell receptor beta chains below come from one sample, sequenced in a study of T cells in Graves' hyperthyroidism and ophthalmopathy (dated by TCRdb to about 2019). The method behind the library was multiplex PCR. The sample was run on an Illumina HiSeq 2000. The TCR beta CDR3 regions were amplified from the RNA transcripts. The TCR CDR3 was subjected to a first round of RT-PCR using the HTBI primer set and the Qiagen OneStep RT-PCR kit. TCRdb reanalyzed the raw reads on its own, using fastp at Q25 for trimming and MiXCR for clone calling, and kept in-frame beta chains. CDR3 protein duplicates are merged, each entry listing the most common genes and DNA. The sample includes around 520,000 distinct CDR3 sequences, with 12% to 15% observed a single time. The ten top clones hold about 15% of the sample. The sample consisted of blood. These TCRs come from a woman between 40 and 50 years old with Graves' hyperthyroidism.

In this sample, this clonotype turned up many times. The chain carries TRBV27 and TRBJ2-3; 10 bases are shared with TRBD2. This CDR3 contains 16 residues. Germline CDR1 MNHEY, CDR2 SMNVEV (reference sequence). Trimming cost V 6 bases and J 1 base; bases outside gene matches: 7. CDR3 sequence reads: CASSPILAGGTDTQYF. The CDR3 nucleotides read TGTGCCAGCAGCCCCATCCTAGCGGGGGGCACAGATACGCAGTATTTT.

Of note for this clonotype: A much larger clone is a single base away; this may be a read error. This is likely a read error, given that the CDR3 carries no conserved phenylalanine or tryptophan at its end. The chain recombines TRBV30 with TRBJ1-6, with D maybe TRBD1 (5 bases). Trimming removed 3 bases from V and 4 bases from J, with 16 bases in between. The length of the CDR3 is 16 residues. The germline V gene has CDR1 GTSNPN and CDR2 SVGIG (reference sequence). The CDR3 reads CAWRSWDGLYNSPLHL. The CDR3, as DNA: TGTGCCTGGAGAAGCTGGGACGGATTATATAATTCACCCCTCCACTTA.

There are many counts of this clonotype. CDR3 DNA sequence: TGTGCCAGCAGCTTAGACAGGGAATCCTCCTACGAGCAGTACTTC. Translation: CASSLDRESSYEQYF. V usage is TRBV7-9 and J usage is TRBJ2-7; D may be TRBD1 (6 bases). Trimming left V 1 base short and J 0 bases short, with 10 bases between. This CDR3 has 15 residues. CDR1 is SEHNR, CDR2 FQNEAQ, per germline (reference sequence).

This clonotype appeared many times. The V and J genes are TRBV7-8 and TRBJ2-5; 8 positions match TRBD2. There are 15 residues in the CDR3. The J segment lost 0 bases and the V segment lost 1 base, leaving 1 base of the junction unmatched. Germline CDR1 SGHVS, CDR2 FQNEAQ. The CDR3 sequence: CASSLGGRYQETQYF. The DNA of the CDR3 is TGTGCCAGCAGCTTAGGCGGGAGGTACCAAGAGACCCAGTACTTC.

The chain couples TRBV2 to TRBJ2-5; 11 bases are shared with TRBD1. Trimming removed 7 bases from V and 1 base from J; junction bases left unmatched: 8. The CDR3 length is 16 residues. CDR1 is SNHLY and CDR2 is FYNNEI in the germline V gene. The CDR3 coding sequence is TGTGCCAGCATCCCGGGACAGGGGGATCCCCAAGAGACCCAGTACTTC. It translates to CASIPGQGDPQETQYF.

V gene TRBV29-1 combines with J gene TRBJ1-1; D is unresolved. V gave up 0 bases and J gave up 4 bases, with 9 bases separating them. This CDR3 contains 13 residues. The germline gives CDR1 SQVTM, CDR2 ANQGSEA. In DNA, the CDR3 is TGCAGCGTTGAAGAAGAGATGGGCACTGAAGCTTTCTTT. Amino acid sequence: CSVEEEMGTEAFF. Full variable domain (missing parts from reference TRBV29-1 and TRBJ1-1): SAVISQKPSRDICQRGTSLTIQCQVDSQVTMMFWYRQQPGQSLTLIATANQGSEATYESGFVIDKFPISRPNLTFSTLTVSNMSPEDSSIYLCSVEEEMGTEAFFGQGTRLTVV.

Many counts were recorded for this clonotype. This rearrangement joins TRBV5-1 to TRBJ2-7; TRBD1 or TRBD2 may be the D gene (5 bases each). CDR3 length: 14 amino acids. The ends were cut back, 4 bases at V and 2 bases at J, with 13 bases in the middle. In germline, CDR1 is SGHRS, CDR2 YFSETQ. In DNA, the CDR3 is TGCGCCAGCAGCCCGAGTTTGGGGGCCTACGAGCAGTACTTC. Protein: CASSPSLGAYEQYF.

This clonotype was recorded many times. The chain couples TRBV20-1 to TRBJ2-2; 8 bases are shared with TRBD1. The CDR3 covers 15 residues. Germline CDR1 DFQATT, CDR2 SNEGSKA (reference sequence). The ends lost 6 bases at V and 6 bases at J; junction bases unmatched: 12. The CDR3 DNA sequence: TGCAGTGCCCATACCCCCGGACAGGGATCCGGGGAGCTGTTTTTT. It codes for CSAHTPGQGSGELFF.

V and J are TRBV5-1 and TRBJ2-2; D unresolved. The germline V and J ends were trimmed by 6 bases and 2 bases, with 8 bases remaining between them. CDR1 and CDR2 (germline): SGHRS, YFSETQ. The CDR3 is 13 amino acids. The CDR3 coding sequence is TGCGCCAGCACTGAAGGAAACACCGGGGAGCTGTTTTTT. Encoded protein: CASTEGNTGELFF.

This clonotype has at least ten counts. The chain combines TRBV29-1 with TRBJ2-1; D not resolved. The germline gives CDR1 SQVTM, CDR2 ANQGSEA. V was trimmed by 5 bases and J by 0 bases, leaving 17 bases between them. The CDR3 spans 16 residues. CDR3 loop: CSVQLSGYNSYNEQFF. The CDR3 nucleotides read TGCAGCGTTCAATTATCCGGCTATAACTCCTACAATGAGCAGTTCTTC.

This clonotype has more than one count but fewer than ten. This chain uses TRBV15 with TRBJ2-7; TRBD1 aligns across 9 bases. CDR3 length: 15 amino acids. The V gene end was trimmed by 1 base and the J gene end by 0 bases; junction bases not matched to a gene: 1. CDR1 is LNHNV, CDR2 YYDKDF, per germline (reference sequence). The CDR3 protein is CATSRGTGDSYEQYF. The CDR3 DNA reads as TGTGCCACCAGCAGAGGGACAGGGGACTCCTACGAGCAGTACTTC.

This clonotype was picked up a small number of times. The chain carries TRBV19 and TRBJ2-4; D tentatively fits TRBD1 or TRBD2 (5 bases each). The CDR3 spans 14 residues. V was shortened by 3 bases and J by 0 bases, with 6 bases between the two germline ends. Germline V gene lookup returns CDR1 LNHDA and CDR2 SQIVND (reference sequence). CDR3 sequence (DNA): TGTGCCAGTAGTATGGGGACAGCCAAAAACATTCAGTACTTC. It yields the protein CASSMGTAKNIQYF.

This clonotype was counted at least ten times. The chain is built from TRBV27 and TRBJ2-7; D might be TRBD2 (6 bases). The CDR3 covers 13 residues. Trimming cost V 4 bases and J 4 bases, with 11 bases left between them. Germline CDR1 MNHEY, CDR2 SMNVEV (reference sequence). CDR3 residues: CASSYGSAYEQYF. DNA of the CDR3: TGTGCCAGCAGTTACGGGAGCGCTTACGAGCAGTACTTC.

The CDR3, as DNA: TGTGCCAGCAGTCCCCTCCCTCCCGGGGGAGAGACCCAGTACTTC. Amino acids: CASSPLPPGGETQYF. The chain uses TRBV6-1 and TRBJ2-5; D perhaps matches TRBD2 (6 bases). CDR1 MNHNS and CDR2 SASEGT come from the germline V gene. Trimming took 5 bases from V and 4 from J, leaving 17 bases between them. This CDR3 region has 15 residues.

This clonotype was picked up a small number of times. V gene TRBV6-1 combines with J gene TRBJ1-2; D possibly corresponds to TRBD1 (6 bases). The CDR3 is 14 amino acids. Germline V gene sequence: CDR1 MNHNS, CDR2 SASEGT. V shed 7 bases and J shed 0 bases, with 12 bases lying between them. The CDR3: CASNLDRTNYGYTF. CDR3 DNA: TGTGCCAGCAATTTAGACAGGACTAACTATGGCTACACCTTC.